Below are 2 T cell receptor beta chains sequenced from a single sample in a study of shared clonotypes between healthy human individuals. The protocol was immunoSEQ multiplex PCR, while the TCRdb copy is restricted to in-frame clones and leaves out a portion. Among roughly 1.4 million clones, approximately 98.5% were seen once, and the ten largest hold 0.36%. Sequencing was done on a sample of naive CD4+ T cells sorted from blood. Subset given: CD45RA+ positively selected. These receptors came from a man younger than 40 in good health.

The sample holds one count of this clone. The chain couples TRBV9 to TRBJ2-6; D is possibly TRBD1 (6 bases). The CDR3 contains 17 residues. Trimming pared 6 bases from V and 0 bases from J, leaving 16 bases between. CDR1 and CDR2 from the germline V gene are SGDLS and YYNGEE. The CDR3 region has the DNA TGTGCCAGCAACCCCGGGACACCCAGCTCTGGGGCCAACGTCCTGACTTTC. This sequence encodes CASNPGTPSSGANVLTF.

For the CDR3, the DNA is TGTGCCAGCAGCTTAGGGCTGAGGGGGGACAATGAGCAGTTCTTC. It yields the protein CASSLGLRGDNEQFF. The V and J genes are TRBV11-2 and TRBJ2-1, with D perhaps matching TRBD1 or TRBD2 (6 bases each). Germline assignment: CDR1 SGHAT and CDR2 FQNNGV. This CDR3 is built from 15 residues. V lost 1 base to trimming and J lost 5 bases, with 12 bases between them.